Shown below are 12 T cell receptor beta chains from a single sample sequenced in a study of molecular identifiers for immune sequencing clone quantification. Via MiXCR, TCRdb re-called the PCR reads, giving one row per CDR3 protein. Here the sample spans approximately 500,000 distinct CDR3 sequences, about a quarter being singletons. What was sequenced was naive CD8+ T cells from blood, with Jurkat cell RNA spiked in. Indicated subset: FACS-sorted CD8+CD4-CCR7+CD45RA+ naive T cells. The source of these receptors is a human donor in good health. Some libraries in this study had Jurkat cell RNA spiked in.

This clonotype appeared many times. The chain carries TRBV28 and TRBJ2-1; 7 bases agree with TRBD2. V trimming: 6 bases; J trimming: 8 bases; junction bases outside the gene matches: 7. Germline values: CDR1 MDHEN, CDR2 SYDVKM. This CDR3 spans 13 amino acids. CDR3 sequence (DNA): TGTGCCAGCAGCCCAGGGACTATCGATGAGCAGTTCTTC. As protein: CASSPGTIDEQFF.

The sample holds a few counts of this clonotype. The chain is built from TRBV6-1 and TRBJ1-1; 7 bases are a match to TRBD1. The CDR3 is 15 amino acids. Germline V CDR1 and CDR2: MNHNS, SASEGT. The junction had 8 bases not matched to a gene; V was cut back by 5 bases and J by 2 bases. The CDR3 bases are TGTGCCAGCAGTCTCAGGGGGGACACCAACACTGAAGCTTTCTTT. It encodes CASSLRGDTNTEAFF.

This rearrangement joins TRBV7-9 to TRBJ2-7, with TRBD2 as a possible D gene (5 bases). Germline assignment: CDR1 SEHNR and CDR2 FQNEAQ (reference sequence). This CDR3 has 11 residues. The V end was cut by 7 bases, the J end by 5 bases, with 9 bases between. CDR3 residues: CASMGAHEQYF. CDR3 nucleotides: TGTGCCAGCATGGGAGCTCACGAGCAGTACTTC.

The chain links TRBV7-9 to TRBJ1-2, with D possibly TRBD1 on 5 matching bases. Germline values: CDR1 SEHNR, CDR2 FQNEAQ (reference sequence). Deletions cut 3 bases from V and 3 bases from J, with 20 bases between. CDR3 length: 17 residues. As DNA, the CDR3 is TGTGCCAGCAGCTTTACGGTGTCAGGGAAACTAGACTATGGCTACACCTTC. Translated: CASSFTVSGKLDYGYTF.

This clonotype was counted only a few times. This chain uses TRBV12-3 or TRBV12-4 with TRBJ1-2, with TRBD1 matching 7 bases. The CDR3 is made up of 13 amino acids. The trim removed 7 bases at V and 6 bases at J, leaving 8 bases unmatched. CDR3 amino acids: CASTWTGADGYTF. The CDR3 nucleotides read TGTGCCAGCACCTGGACAGGCGCGGATGGCTACACCTTC.

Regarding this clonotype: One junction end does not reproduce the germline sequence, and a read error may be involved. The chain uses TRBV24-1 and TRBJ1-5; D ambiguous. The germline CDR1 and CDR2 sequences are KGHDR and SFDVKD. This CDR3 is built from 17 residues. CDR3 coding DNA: TGTGTCCCCAGTGAATCGCCCGGCCGCTTGGGCCATCAGCCCCCGCATTTT. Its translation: CVPSESPGRLGHQPPHF.

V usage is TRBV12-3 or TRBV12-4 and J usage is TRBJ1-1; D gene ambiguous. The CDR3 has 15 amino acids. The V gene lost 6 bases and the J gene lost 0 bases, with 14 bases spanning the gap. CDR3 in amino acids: CASRLRRGMNTEAFF. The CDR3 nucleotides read TGTGCCAGCAGATTGCGTCGGGGTATGAACACTGAAGCTTTCTTT.

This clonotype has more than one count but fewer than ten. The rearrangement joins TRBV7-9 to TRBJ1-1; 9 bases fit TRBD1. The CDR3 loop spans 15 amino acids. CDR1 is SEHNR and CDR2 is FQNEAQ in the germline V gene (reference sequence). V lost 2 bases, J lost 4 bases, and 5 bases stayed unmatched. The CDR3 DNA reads TGTGCCAGCAGCTTAACACAGGGGGCCGGCACTGAAGCTTTCTTT. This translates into CASSLTQGAGTEAFF.

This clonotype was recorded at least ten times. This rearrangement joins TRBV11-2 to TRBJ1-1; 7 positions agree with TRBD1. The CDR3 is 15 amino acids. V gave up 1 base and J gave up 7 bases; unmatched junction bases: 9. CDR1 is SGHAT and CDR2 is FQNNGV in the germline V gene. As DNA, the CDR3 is TGTGCCAGCAGCTTAGGCAAGGGACAGCTTATTGAAGCTTTCTTT. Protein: CASSLGKGQLIEAFF.

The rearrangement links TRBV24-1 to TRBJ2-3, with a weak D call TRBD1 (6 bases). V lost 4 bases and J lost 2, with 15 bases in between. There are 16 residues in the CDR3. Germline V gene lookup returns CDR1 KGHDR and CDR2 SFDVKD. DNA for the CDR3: TGTGCCACCAGTGACCCAGGGGAGTTCCCCACAGATACGCAGTATTTT. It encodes CATSDPGEFPTDTQYF.

CDR3 sequence: CSALDRGRSYEQYF. In DNA, the CDR3 is TGCAGTGCCCTGGACAGGGGACGTTCCTACGAGCAGTACTTC. The chain is built from TRBV20-1 and TRBJ2-7; TRBD1 matches 9 bases. CDR1 DFQATT and CDR2 SNEGSKA come from the germline V gene (reference sequence). V lost 6 bases to trimming and J lost 1 base; unmatched junction nucleotides: 7. CDR3 length: 14 amino acids.

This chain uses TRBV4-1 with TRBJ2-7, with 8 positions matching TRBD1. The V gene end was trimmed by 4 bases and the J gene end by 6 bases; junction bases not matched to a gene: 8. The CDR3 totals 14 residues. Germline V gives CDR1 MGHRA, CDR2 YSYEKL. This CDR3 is CASSPGTGFGEQYF. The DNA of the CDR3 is TGCGCCAGCAGCCCCGGGACAGGCTTTGGCGAGCAGTACTTC.